Presented here are 25 T cell receptor beta chains from one specimen sequenced in a study of blood T cell repertoires in COVID-19. Clones were sequenced by immunoSEQ multiplex PCR, and TCRdb holds only the in-frame ones, with some missing. The sample records over 350,000 clones, roughly 90% being singletons. Specimen: PBMCs or T cells enriched from blood (not recorded which). Source of these receptors: a woman in her thirties with acute COVID-19.

The chain employs TRBV2 and TRBJ1-2; D is uncertain. CDR3 length equals 13 residues. Germline loops: CDR1 SNHLY, CDR2 FYNNEI. V was cut by 6 bases and J by 4 bases, with 12 bases left in between. CDR3 in DNA: TGTGCCAGCAGCTATGGGCAGAGCTATGGCTACACCTTC. Translating it yields CASSYGQSYGYTF.

V is TRBV28 and J is TRBJ1-5; D is ambiguous. The V end was cut by 3 bases, the J end by 10 bases, with 19 bases between. Looked up from germline, CDR1 is MDHEN and CDR2 is SYDVKM. The CDR3 has 15 residues. This chain's CDR3 is CASSFQVGAIIPQHF. DNA of the CDR3: TGTGCCAGCAGTTTCCAAGTAGGAGCTATCATCCCCCAGCATTTT.

This clone was seen more than once but under ten times. The chain recombines TRBV12-3 or TRBV12-4 with TRBJ1-2; tentatively, D is TRBD1 (6 bases). CDR3 length: 12 amino acids. Trimming left V 6 bases short and J 7 bases short, with 12 bases between. The CDR3 nucleotides read TGTGCCAGCAGAGCGGGACATGGTGGCTACACCTTC. Its translation: CASRAGHGGYTF.

V and J are TRBV7-2 and TRBJ2-3, with 8 bases that match TRBD2. Germline values: CDR1 SGHTA, CDR2 FQGNSA. V lost 1 base and J lost 5; bases outside the gene matches: 14. The CDR3 has 18 residues. Written as DNA, the CDR3 is TGTGCCAGCAGCTTAGTAGGTCTAGCGGGTTCCCGGGGAGATACGCAGTATTTT. It is translated as CASSLVGLAGSRGDTQYF.

This clone was found once. The chain has TRBV7-2 and TRBJ1-1; weak D call: TRBD1 (5 bases). CDR1 and CDR2 (germline): SGHTA, FQGNSA. V shed 1 base and J shed 11 bases, with 11 bases lying between them. CDR3 size: 12 residues. CDR3 protein: CASSLVNGGAFF. The CDR3, as DNA: TGTGCCAGCAGCTTAGTCAATGGGGGGGCTTTCTTT.

The chain has TRBV7-9 and TRBJ1-2, with 8 positions matching TRBD1. V shed 3 bases and J 3 bases; nucleotides not matched to a gene: 18. This CDR3 has 19 residues. The germline V gene encodes CDR1 SEHNR and CDR2 FQNEAQ (reference sequence). CDR3: CASSLRYGGTGETYYGYTF. CDR3 sequence (DNA): TGTGCCAGCAGCTTGCGTTACGGGGGGACAGGTGAAACCTACTATGGCTACACCTTC.

This chain joins TRBV12-3 or TRBV12-4 and TRBJ2-1; TRBD2 matches 9 bases. The CDR3 is 13 amino acids. J gave up 7 bases and V 8 bases, and 6 bases lay outside the gene matches. The CDR3 is CASGWTSVNEQFF. The CDR3 region has the DNA TGTGCCAGCGGCTGGACTAGCGTGAATGAGCAGTTCTTC.

This sequence joins TRBV5-1 and TRBJ2-7; perhaps TRBD2 as D (6 bases). CDR1 is SGHRS, CDR2 YFSETQ, per germline. V lost 5 bases, J lost 2 bases, and 17 bases lay in between. The CDR3 sequence is 15 residues long. CDR3 nucleotide sequence: TGCGCCAGCAGAGGGGAGGTATCGCCCCCCTACGAGCAGTACTTC. Protein sequence: CASRGEVSPPYEQYF.

The chain carries TRBV12-5 and TRBJ1-6; D might be TRBD1 (5 bases). Germline lookup yields CDR1 LGHNT and CDR2 FRNRAP. V was shortened by 6 bases and J by 7 bases, with 13 bases between the two germline ends. This CDR3 has 14 residues. CDR3 residues: CASGAGTGNSPLHF. The CDR3 DNA is TGTGCTAGTGGAGCCGGGACTGGCAATTCACCCCTCCACTTT.

The chain carries TRBV9 and TRBJ2-4; tentative D call: TRBD1 (5 bases). V lost 0 bases and J 6 bases, leaving 13 bases between the germline ends. The CDR3 length is 15 residues. The germline V gene encodes CDR1 SGDLS and CDR2 YYNGEE. The CDR3 coding sequence is TGTGCCAGCAGCGTAGAAGGGGTAAGGGGAAACATTCAGTACTTC. This encodes CASSVEGVRGNIQYF.

The chain recombines TRBV3-1 (or the pseudogene TRBV3-2) with TRBJ2-1; 10 positions match TRBD1. The CDR3 totals 15 residues. With 1 base clipped from V and 4 bases from J, the junction kept 1 base outside the gene matches. From germline, CDR1 is LGHDT and CDR2 YNNKEL (reference sequence). DNA for the CDR3: TGTGCCAGCAGCCAAGGGACAGGGGGGTACAATGAGCAGTTCTTC. It yields the protein CASSQGTGGYNEQFF.

V and J are TRBV6-2 or TRBV6-3 and TRBJ2-1, with a tentative D call TRBD2 (7 bases). This CDR3 region has 12 residues. Germline V gene lookup returns CDR1 MNHEY and CDR2 SVGEGT. V gave up 3 bases and J gave up 14 bases, with 14 bases separating them. The CDR3 spells CASSYVGGHEFF. Written as DNA, the CDR3 is TGTGCCAGCAGTTATGTGGGGGGGCATGAGTTCTTC.

The V and J genes are TRBV4-1 and TRBJ1-5; no clear D. CDR3 length: 17 residues. The V end lost 0 bases, the J end lost 2 bases, and 14 bases lay between the germline ends. The V gene's germline CDR1 is MGHRA and CDR2 YSYEKL. CDR3 region: CASSQEPEAGGNQPQHF. DNA of the CDR3: TGCGCCAGCAGCCAAGAGCCGGAGGCAGGCGGCAATCAGCCCCAGCATTTT.

The genes are TRBV5-5 and TRBJ1-4; D might be TRBD1 (6 bases). The CDR3 loop spans 15 amino acids. In germline, CDR1 is SGHKS, CDR2 YYEKEE (reference sequence). V was trimmed by 4 bases and J by 16 bases, leaving 26 bases between them. CDR3 sequence reads: CASSPTGGANNFRFF. CDR3 in DNA: TGTGCCAGCAGCCCGACGGGGGGGGCAAACAATTTCCGGTTTTTT.

The sample holds one count of this clone. The genes are TRBV7-9 and TRBJ1-2, with D perhaps matching TRBD1 (5 bases). This CDR3 has 14 amino acids. Germline CDR1 is SEHNR and CDR2 is FQNEAQ (reference sequence). Trimming stripped 3 bases from V and 0 bases from J, with 8 bases between. CDR3 sequence: CASSFPGANYGYTF. CDR3 nucleotides: TGTGCCAGCAGCTTTCCGGGGGCTAACTATGGCTACACCTTC.

The V and J genes are TRBV18 and TRBJ2-7; D unresolved. CDR1 is KGHSH and CDR2 is LQKENI in the germline V gene. Trimming pared 1 base from V and 0 bases from J, leaving 13 bases between. This CDR3 is built from 16 residues. The DNA for the CDR3 is TGTGCCAGCTCACCACTTGGGCAGACCCTCTCCTACGAGCAGTACTTC. Residues: CASSPLGQTLSYEQYF.

This chain joins TRBV9 and TRBJ2-1; 8 positions match TRBD2. V gave up 3 bases and J gave up 15 bases; unmatched junction bases: 5. This CDR3 comprises 11 residues. The germline CDR1 and CDR2 sequences are SGDLS and YYNGEE. The CDR3 protein is CASSGRGGPFF. The CDR3 bases are TGTGCCAGCAGCGGCCGGGGGGGGCCGTTCTTC.

The rearrangement joins TRBV6-5 to TRBJ2-7; 8 bases fit TRBD1. Germline V gene sequence: CDR1 MNHEY, CDR2 SVGAGI. V shed 5 bases and J 4 bases; nucleotides not matched to a gene: 10. This CDR3 region has 15 residues. CDR3 nucleotides: TGTGCCAGCAGTCCATCCGGGACAGGACCTTACGAGCAGTACTTC. Protein product: CASSPSGTGPYEQYF.

The rearrangement uses TRBV7-8 and TRBJ1-5; weak D call: TRBD1 (5 bases). Germline CDR1 SGHVS, CDR2 FQNEAQ. This CDR3 contains 14 residues. Trimming shortened V by 4 bases and J by 9 bases, and 16 bases separated the two germline ends. The chain's CDR3 is CASSSGPRDGPQHF. DNA of the CDR3: TGTGCCAGCAGCTCCGGGCCCAGGGATGGGCCCCAGCATTTT.

This clone showed up just a few times. This chain joins TRBV20-1 and TRBJ1-1; D gene ambiguous. CDR3 length equals 12 residues. Germline V lookup: CDR1 DFQATT, CDR2 SNEGSKA (reference sequence). V was cut by 3 bases and J by 3 bases, with 8 bases left in between. CDR3 loop: CSASLGYTEAFF. The CDR3 DNA reads TGCAGTGCTAGTTTGGGCTACACTGAAGCTTTCTTT.

This clone was recorded once. The chain is built from TRBV10-3 and TRBJ2-1; TRBD2 agrees at 8 bases. CDR1 and CDR2 from the germline V gene are ENHRY and SYGVKD. The CDR3 loop spans 14 amino acids. Trimming cost V 6 bases and J 9 bases; bases outside gene matches: 10. DNA for the CDR3: TGTGCCATCAGAGTTGGGGGCGGGGGGCTTGAGCAGTTCTTC. Translated, it gives CAIRVGGGGLEQFF.

A single count supports this clone. Relative to the germline gene, one junction end is altered; a read error may explain this. This same CDR3 is encoded by further DNA sequences in the sample. V is TRBV14 and J is TRBJ1-3; D is possibly TRBD1 (5 bases). Germline V gene lookup returns CDR1 SGHDN and CDR2 FVKESK. This CDR3 is built from 21 residues. CDR3 region: CASSQGGVLGLGLISGNTIYF. The DNA for the CDR3 is TGTGCCAGCAGTCAAGGAGGAGTATTGGGACTCGGTTTAATCTCTGGAAACACCATATATTTT.

This clone was picked up one time. The V gene is TRBV7-9, the J gene TRBJ2-6; maybe TRBD2 (5 bases). The V gene lost 0 bases and the J gene lost 2 bases, with 8 bases spanning the gap. Per the germline V gene, CDR1 is SEHNR and CDR2 is FQNEAQ (reference sequence). The CDR3 is 16 residues long. Here the CDR3 reads CASSLALGAGANVLTF. DNA for the CDR3: TGTGCCAGCAGCTTAGCCCTCGGGGCTGGGGCCAACGTCCTGACTTTC.

V gene TRBV2 combines with J gene TRBJ1-4; TRBD1 aligns across 8 bases. This CDR3 spans 14 amino acids. Germline CDR1 reads SNHLY; CDR2 reads FYNNEI. V lost 7 bases and J lost 6; bases outside the gene matches: 7. The CDR3 loop reads CASTMDRDYEKLFF. The CDR3 coding sequence is TGTGCCAGCACGATGGACAGGGATTATGAAAAACTGTTTTTT.

This clone was seen a single time. The chain links TRBV3-1 (or the pseudogene TRBV3-2) to TRBJ1-2, with D unresolved. Germline CDR1 reads LGHDT; CDR2 reads YNNKEL (reference sequence). This CDR3 spans 15 amino acids. Trimming shortened V by 0 bases and J by 1 base, and 9 bases separated the two germline ends. The CDR3 DNA sequence: TGTGCCAGCAGCCAAGATCGGCAGGTTAACTATGGCTACACCTTC. Translated, it gives CASSQDRQVNYGYTF.